A single sample is the source of the 4 T cell receptor beta chains below, sequenced in a study of CD8+ T cells in alopecia areata. Once RNA had been extracted, it was reverse transcribed into cDNA to act as the sequencing template. Clones were sequenced by immunoSEQ multiplex PCR, and TCRdb holds only the in-frame ones, with some missing. The table records more than 75,000 clones, roughly 41% of them present only once. The sample was CD4+ T cells sorted from blood. The receptors were gathered from a human donor with alopecia areata.

V is TRBV18 and J is TRBJ2-1; 8 positions agree with TRBD2. J lost 6 bases, V lost 1 base, and 8 bases had no gene match. Germline lookup yields CDR1 KGHSH and CDR2 LQKENI. The CDR3 loop spans 16 amino acids. The CDR3 nucleotides are TGTGCCAGCTCACCACGTATTAGCGGGGAGAGCAATGAGCAGTTCTTC. Its protein is CASSPRISGESNEQFF.

V gene TRBV4-2 combines with J gene TRBJ2-7; possibly TRBD1 for D (6 bases). The CDR3 spans 16 residues. V lost 1 base and J lost 3, with 16 bases in between. Germline loops: CDR1 LGHNA, CDR2 YNFKEQ. CDR3 DNA sequence: TGTGCCAGCAGCCAAGGGGAACCGGACAGATACTACGAGCAGTACTTC. Protein sequence: CASSQGEPDRYYEQYF.

In its sample, this clone was seen a few times. This chain connects TRBV23-1 to TRBJ2-2; D not resolved. TRBV23-1 is an open reading frame whose function is uncertain. Trimming pared 7 bases from V and 3 bases from J, leaving 12 bases between. This CDR3 is 14 amino acids long. The CDR3 reads CASTDVADTGELFF. DNA of the CDR3: TGCGCCAGCACTGACGTCGCCGACACCGGGGAGCTGTTTTTT.

This clone showed up just a few times. This rearrangement joins TRBV5-4 to TRBJ2-7; 13 bases align to TRBD2. CDR1 SGHNT and CDR2 YYREEE come from the germline V gene (reference sequence). The CDR3 runs to 15 residues. J was trimmed by 1 base and V by 4 bases; bases with no gene match: 2. The CDR3 reads CASSGGLAGSYEQYF. CDR3 nucleotide sequence: TGTGCCAGCAGCGGGGGACTAGCGGGATCCTACGAGCAGTACTTC.